This T cell receptor (beta chain) was captured in a study of post-analysis software for immune sequencing data. Study-wide results and limits: The study found TRBV5-6, TRBV5-1 and TRBV20-1 among several TRBV segments more frequent in patients than controls.

CDR3 size: 13 residues. Germline V gene data show CDR1 as SNHLY and CDR2 as FYNNEI. The V end lost 6 bases, the J end lost 7 bases, and 16 bases lay between the germline ends. Of note for this clonotype: The antigen is undetermined.

Tagging with unique molecular identifiers was a feature of the TCR beta cDNA libraries. One entry per CDR3 protein, called by TCRdb with MiXCR from the PCR reads. The repertoire includes roughly 870,000 distinct CDR3 sequences, roughly 50% of them detected once, and approximately 4.5% sits in the top ten. J is TRBJ2-7 and V is TRBV2; D may be TRBD1 or TRBD2 (5 bases each). The specimen sequenced was blood. The TCR sequence derives from a girl aged 10-17 years with multiple sclerosis. Here the CDR3 DNA reads TGTGCCAGCAGAGGGACCACGTGGAATGAGCAGTACTTC. Encoded protein: CASRGTTWNEQYF.